Shown below are 8 T cell receptor beta chains from a single sample sequenced in a study of beta chain features in type 1 diabetes. Study findings and constraints: Researchers report that Type 1 diabetes patients had moderately but significantly shorter TCRB CDR3s across all four CD4+ subsets.

No cognate antigen is known for these TCRs. The investigators reverse transcribed all of the isolated RNA, so they sequenced expressed TCRB transcripts. The assay was immunoSEQ multiplex PCR, and TCRdb's table has in-frame clones only and misses some. This table holds 250,000 or so clones, approximately 20% found once. Material: naive CD4+ T cells from blood. These receptors came from a woman in her thirties or forties with type 1 diabetes.

This chain links TRBV5-1 with TRBJ2-5; 10 nucleotides match TRBD2. The V and J ends lost 4 bases and 4 bases, in that order; junction bases with no gene match: 10. The CDR3 consists of 16 residues. Germline CDR1 and CDR2: SGHRS and YFSETQ. In DNA, the CDR3 is TGCGCCAGCAGCCCAAGCGGGGGGGCCTCGCGAGAGACCCAGTACTTC. This encodes CASSPSGGASRETQYF.

In the case of this clone: Other DNA sequences from this sample encode an identical CDR3 as well. The CDR3 DNA follows: TGTGCCAGCAGTTACGACAGGAACACTGAAGCTTTCTTT. Its translation: CASSYDRNTEAFF. This sequence joins TRBV6-5 and TRBJ1-1; weak D call: TRBD1 (5 bases). This CDR3 has 13 residues. Germline V CDR1 and CDR2: MNHEY, SVGAGI. V was clipped by 2 bases and J by 1 base, with 5 bases between them.

This chain joins TRBV6-1 and TRBJ2-1, with 8 positions matching TRBD1. V dropped 8 bases and J dropped 7; count of bases not matched to a gene: 10. CDR1 is MNHNS and CDR2 is SASEGT in the germline V gene. The CDR3 sequence is 14 residues long. The CDR3 DNA follows: TGTGCCAGCCGCTGGACAGGGTCATGGAATGAGCAGTTCTTC. It codes for CASRWTGSWNEQFF.

V and J are TRBV6-6 and TRBJ1-5, with TRBD1 as a possible D gene (5 bases). Per the germline V gene, CDR1 is MNHNY and CDR2 is SVGAGI (reference sequence). The CDR3 extends over 15 amino acids. Trimming left V 7 bases short and J 1 base short, with 14 bases between. CDR3 amino acids: CASTLQVTSNQPQHF. DNA of the CDR3: TGTGCCAGCACCCTACAGGTTACAAGCAATCAGCCCCAGCATTTT.

This clone appeared a few times. The chain joins TRBV18 to TRBJ1-1, with D tentatively TRBD1 (5 bases). This CDR3 contains 12 residues. Trimming took off 3 bases at V and 8 bases at J, with 10 bases between the two ends. CDR1 is KGHSH and CDR2 is LQKENI in the germline V gene. The DNA of the CDR3 is TGTGCCAGCTCACCCGGACAATTAGAAGCTTTCTTT. Amino acid sequence: CASSPGQLEAFF.

The chain couples TRBV19 to TRBJ2-7; D is possibly TRBD1 (6 bases). The germline CDR1 and CDR2 sequences are LNHDA and SQIVND (reference sequence). The CDR3 has 14 residues. Trimming took off 10 bases at V and 2 bases at J, with 18 bases between the two ends. Written as DNA, the CDR3 is TGTGCCACCGGGCCCCCGGGACATCCCTACGAGCAGTACTTC. It translates to CATGPPGHPYEQYF.

This clone has a handful of counts. The CDR3 region is CAWSSGGPGELFF. In DNA, the CDR3 is TGTGCCTGGAGTTCAGGGGGCCCCGGGGAGCTGTTTTTT. V is TRBV30 and J is TRBJ2-2; the match to TRBD1 covers 8 bases. This CDR3 has 13 residues. Trimming at V came to 2 bases and at J to 6 bases, leaving 2 bases not matched to a gene. The germline V gene has CDR1 GTSNPN and CDR2 SVGIG (reference sequence).

This chain uses TRBV16 with TRBJ2-7; D call uncertain. CDR3 size: 13 residues. CDR1 and CDR2 (germline): KGHSY, FQNENV. The V and J ends lost 8 bases and 1 base respectively, with 12 bases between them. CDR3 protein: CASGKTRSYEQYF. The CDR3 DNA reads as TGTGCCAGCGGCAAGACACGTTCCTACGAGCAGTACTTC.